This entry lists 15 T cell receptor beta chains sequenced from one sample in a study of cytomegalovirus exposure and HLA in healthy donors. The PCR employed 60 Vbeta primers together with 13 Jbeta primers. Clones were sequenced by immunoSEQ multiplex PCR, and TCRdb holds only the in-frame ones, with some missing. The sample comprises approximately 170,000 clones, over 60% of which are singletons, and 0.65% to 0.95% rests with the top ten. Sequenced: PBMCs. The receptors shown here come from a female donor in good health and CMV-seronegative.

The chain is built from TRBV4-1 and TRBJ2-2; D is perhaps TRBD2 (6 bases). V dropped 1 base and J dropped 7 bases, with 19 bases sitting between them. Germline lookup yields CDR1 MGHRA and CDR2 YSYEKL. The CDR3 contains 17 residues. The CDR3 is CASSQVERRRGGGELFF. The CDR3 coding sequence is TGCGCCAGCAGCCAAGTAGAAAGGCGGAGGGGAGGCGGGGAGCTGTTTTTT.

This clone was counted between two and nine times. For the CDR3, the DNA is TGCAGTGCTACAGGACACCAAGGCTACACCTTC. Its translation is CSATGHQGYTF. This chain uses TRBV20-1 with TRBJ1-2; D perhaps matches TRBD1 (5 bases). The CDR3 runs 11 residues. The V end was cut by 4 bases, the J end by 8 bases, with 11 bases between. Germline-derived CDR1 and CDR2 are DFQATT and SNEGSKA (reference sequence).

In this sample, this clone turned up once. The sample contains more than one DNA sequence encoding this CDR3. This rearrangement joins TRBV5-1 to TRBJ2-5, with 8 bases aligning to TRBD1. V lost 4 bases to trimming and J lost 0 bases; unmatched junction nucleotides: 8. The CDR3 runs 16 residues. The germline CDR1 and CDR2 sequences are SGHRS and YFSETQ. The CDR3 here is CASSGGTGGYQETQYF. The CDR3 DNA follows: TGCGCCAGCAGCGGGGGGACAGGAGGGTACCAAGAGACCCAGTACTTC.

To note about this clone: A junction end diverges from the germline sequence, so it may reflect a read error. The chain's CDR3 is CASSEVPGQGAGANGLTF. The CDR3 DNA reads TGTGCCAGCAGTGAAGTACCGGGACAGGGGGCTGGGGCCAACGGCCTGACTTTC. This chain links TRBV6-1 with TRBJ2-6, with TRBD1 matching over 12 bases. Germline loops: CDR1 MNHNS, CDR2 SASEGT. The CDR3 runs to 18 residues.

The chain joins TRBV5-8 to TRBJ1-5; 8 bases are shared with TRBD1. The length of the CDR3 is 15 residues. V was clipped by 1 base and J by 5 bases; unmatched bases: 5. The germline V gene encodes CDR1 SGHTS and CDR2 YDEGEE. The CDR3 DNA reads TGTGCCAGCAGCTTGCGGACAGGGCCCTATCAGCCCCAGCATTTT. Protein product: CASSLRTGPYQPQHF.

V is TRBV9 and J is TRBJ1-4; unclear D gene. With 4 bases removed from V and 3 bases from J, the gap between germline ends came to 10 bases. This CDR3 has 14 amino acids. From germline, CDR1 is SGDLS and CDR2 YYNGEE. The CDR3 nucleotides read TGTGCCAGCAGCCTACGAGGAGCTAATGAAAAACTGTTTTTT. Protein product: CASSLRGANEKLFF.

CDR3: CASSLGPGYNEQFF. CDR3 bases: TGTGCCAGCTCCCTGGGGCCCGGTTACAATGAGCAGTTCTTC. This sequence joins TRBV6-5 and TRBJ2-1; a weak D match, TRBD1 (5 bases). The germline V gene encodes CDR1 MNHEY and CDR2 SVGAGI. Trimming stripped 8 bases from V and 4 bases from J, with 15 bases between. The CDR3 extends over 14 amino acids.

The chain couples TRBV4-2 to TRBJ2-1; TRBD2 aligns across 9 bases. Trimming took 0 bases from V and 3 from J; bases not matched to a gene: 6. This CDR3 comprises 17 residues. Germline lookup yields CDR1 LGHNA and CDR2 YNFKEQ. The CDR3 DNA follows: TGTGCCAGCAGCCAAGATCTAGCGGGGAGAAGCTACAATGAGCAGTTCTTC. Amino acids: CASSQDLAGRSYNEQFF.

This clone appeared once. This chain uses TRBV27 with TRBJ2-1, with D perhaps matching TRBD1 (5 bases). This CDR3 has 14 amino acids. Between the trimmed V and J ends, which lost 8 bases and 8 bases, there was a span of 19 bases. Germline-derived CDR1 and CDR2 are MNHEY and SMNVEV (reference sequence). CDR3 amino acids: CASCSSPWGDEQFF. CDR3 bases: TGTGCCAGCTGTAGCTCGCCCTGGGGCGATGAGCAGTTCTTC.

This chain links TRBV7-9 with TRBJ1-2; D ambiguous. This CDR3 contains 14 residues. Trimming pared 5 bases from V and 0 bases from J, leaving 10 bases between. Germline V gene data show CDR1 as SEHNR and CDR2 as FQNEAQ (reference sequence). The CDR3: CASSPAGTNYGYTF. In DNA, the CDR3 is TGTGCCAGCAGCCCCGCAGGAACTAACTATGGCTACACCTTC.

This sequence joins TRBV19 and TRBJ2-7; 8 positions agree with TRBD1. J was trimmed by 9 bases and V by 0 bases; bases with no gene match: 7. The CDR3 consists of 14 residues. The germline V gene encodes CDR1 LNHDA and CDR2 SQIVND (reference sequence). As DNA, the CDR3 is TGTGCCAGTAGTATAGATCACAGGGGGATCGTGCAGTACTTC. This codes for CASSIDHRGIVQYF.

The rearrangement joins TRBV27 to TRBJ2-5; D gene ambiguous. The germline CDR1 and CDR2 sequences are MNHEY and SMNVEV (reference sequence). Between the trimmed V and J ends, which lost 0 bases and 4 bases, there was a span of 9 bases. The CDR3 length is 14 residues. The CDR3, as DNA: TGTGCCAGCAGTTTATCCGCGGCCCCAGAGACCCAGTACTTC. Translation: CASSLSAAPETQYF.

The genes are TRBV2 and TRBJ2-3; 13 bases are shared with TRBD2. This CDR3 region has 14 residues. The V segment lost 6 bases and the J segment 9 bases; nucleotides outside the gene matches: 6. Germline V lookup: CDR1 SNHLY, CDR2 FYNNEI. DNA for the CDR3: TGTGCCAGCAGGGGGCGGACTAGCGGGGGCACGCAGTATTTT. It specifies CASRGRTSGGTQYF. The whole variable domain, remainder taken from reference TRBV2 and TRBJ2-3, is EPEVTQTPSHQVTQMGQEVILRCVPISNHLYFYWYRQILGQKVEFLVSFYNNEISEKSEIFDDQFSVERPDGSNFTLKIRSTKLEDSAMYFCASRGRTSGGTQYFGPGTRLTVL.

The chain uses TRBV6-5 and TRBJ2-3; perhaps TRBD2 as D (7 bases). The V and J ends lost 7 bases and 8 bases respectively, with 10 bases between them. Germline V gives CDR1 MNHEY, CDR2 SVGAGI. The CDR3 has 11 amino acids. Here the CDR3 reads CASKRGGTQYF. As DNA, the CDR3 is TGTGCCAGCAAAAGGGGGGGTACGCAGTATTTT.

This chain uses TRBV7-9 with TRBJ1-5; D perhaps matches TRBD1 (6 bases). Germline CDR1 reads SEHNR; CDR2 reads FQNEAQ (reference sequence). The CDR3 runs 14 residues. Trimming shortened V by 5 bases and J by 1 base, and 9 bases separated the two germline ends. The CDR3 sequence is CASSQQGSNQPQHF. The CDR3 bases are TGTGCCAGCAGCCAACAGGGAAGCAATCAGCCCCAGCATTTT.